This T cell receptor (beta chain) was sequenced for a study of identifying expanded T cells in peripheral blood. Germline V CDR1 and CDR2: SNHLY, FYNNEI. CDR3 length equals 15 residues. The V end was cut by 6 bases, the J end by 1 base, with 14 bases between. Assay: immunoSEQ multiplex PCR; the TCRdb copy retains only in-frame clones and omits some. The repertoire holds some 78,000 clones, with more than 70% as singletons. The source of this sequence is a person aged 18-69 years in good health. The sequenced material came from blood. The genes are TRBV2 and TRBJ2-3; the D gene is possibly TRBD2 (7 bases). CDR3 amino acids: CASRPIGGGTDTQYF. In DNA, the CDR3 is TGTGCCAGCAGACCCATAGGGGGGGGCACAGATACGCAGTATTTT.